This T cell receptor beta chain was found in a study of regulatory T cells in long-lasting Graves disease. Study-wide points: Persistent disease was associated with favored TRBV28 usage and with favored use of TRBJ1-2 and TRBJ2-5.

This CDR3 is 13 amino acids long. CDR1 DFQATT and CDR2 SNEGSKA come from the germline V gene (reference sequence). V was pared by 6 bases and J by 7 bases, with 15 bases between. This clonotype has just a few counts. What it binds is unknown. Time point of the sample: persistent/refractory GD, antithyroid drugs over 5 years with positive TRAb. There was RNA extracted from PBMCs, and the TCR library was made from it. Through Arm-PCR of CDR3 regions and iRepertoire HTBI primers, TCR beta libraries were built. TCRdb reprocessed the multiplex PCR reads via MiXCR and lists one record per CDR3 protein. The top ten clones hold roughly 28% of a sample with roughly 450,000 distinct CDR3 sequences, 23% of them seen once.

The TCR originated in a female donor with Graves disease. Sequenced material: peripheral blood mononuclear cells (PBMCs), taken when the disease was refractory, from a patient treated with antithyroid drugs. The rearrangement links TRBV20-1 to TRBJ2-2; weak D call: TRBD2 (5 bases). The CDR3 here is CSAWKGERGELFF. The CDR3, as DNA: TGCAGTGCCTGGAAGGGAGAACGCGGGGAGCTGTTTTTT.